The 14 T cell receptor beta chains in this list originate from one sample, sequenced in a study of shared clonotypes between healthy human individuals. Method: immunoSEQ multiplex PCR; TCRdb's copy keeps in-frame clones and lacks some. The profile shows under 2,500,000 clones, 90% to 97% of them singletons. Input material: naive CD4+ T cells sorted from blood. As to subset: CD45RA+ positively selected. The receptors shown here come from a man between 18 and 35 years old in good health.

The table lists this clone with a count of one. The rearrangement joins TRBV13 to TRBJ2-3, with 8 bases aligning to TRBD1. V shed 6 bases and J 4 bases; nucleotides not matched to a gene: 3. There are 13 residues in the CDR3. Per germline, CDR1 PRHDT and CDR2 FYEKMQ (reference sequence). In nucleotides, the CDR3 is TGTGCCAGCAGACCGACAGGGGCAGATACGCAGTATTTT. It specifies CASRPTGADTQYF.

V and J are TRBV15 and TRBJ2-7; the D gene is possibly TRBD2 (6 bases). Trimming pared 0 bases from V and 3 bases from J, leaving 12 bases between. The CDR3 extends over 15 amino acids. In germline, CDR1 is LNHNV, CDR2 YYDKDF (reference sequence). The CDR3 loop reads CATSRDRDSFYEQYF. DNA of the CDR3: TGTGCCACCAGCAGAGACCGGGACTCATTCTACGAGCAGTACTTC.

This clone was observed once. This chain joins TRBV5-1 and TRBJ1-5; possible D gene TRBD1, 6 bases. Germline lookup yields CDR1 SGHRS and CDR2 YFSETQ. V lost 2 bases to trimming and J lost 7 bases, with 28 bases between them. This CDR3 region has 19 residues. CDR3 sequence: CASSLFDRTAVPTGQPQHF. CDR3 DNA: TGCGCCAGCAGCTTATTCGACAGGACCGCCGTCCCCACAGGGCAGCCCCAGCATTTT.

CDR3 residues: CASTGASETQYF. The CDR3 nucleotides are TGTGCCAGCACCGGGGCCAGCGAGACCCAGTACTTC. The V gene is TRBV9, the J gene TRBJ2-5; the D call may be TRBD1 or TRBD2 (5 bases each). CDR1 is SGDLS and CDR2 is YYNGEE in the germline V gene. V was cut by 6 bases and J by 5 bases, with 11 bases left in between. This CDR3 comprises 12 residues.

The DNA for the CDR3 is TGTGCCAGCACCGGTAGGTCCTACGAGCAGTACTTC. Translated: CASTGRSYEQYF. This chain connects TRBV6-1 to TRBJ2-7; D unresolved. The V and J ends lost 7 bases and 1 base respectively, with 8 bases between them. Germline values: CDR1 MNHNS, CDR2 SASEGT. This CDR3 has 12 residues.

The chain recombines TRBV28 with TRBJ1-5; no definite D call. The germline V and J ends were trimmed by 5 bases and 0 bases, with 17 bases remaining between them. This CDR3 is built from 17 residues. Germline V gives CDR1 MDHEN, CDR2 SYDVKM. The CDR3 DNA sequence: TGTGCCAGCAGTCGATCCCTCGGTGGCCATAGCAATCAGCCCCAGCATTTT. This gives the protein CASSRSLGGHSNQPQHF.

As for this clone: The sample carries other DNA sequences with the same CDR3. V and J are TRBV27 and TRBJ1-2; 8 bases line up with TRBD1. Germline CDR1 is MNHEY and CDR2 is SMNVEV (reference sequence). This CDR3 contains 13 residues. Trimming at V came to 5 bases and at J to 3 bases, leaving 2 bases not matched to a gene. The CDR3 is CASSPDRDYGYTF. CDR3 sequence (DNA): TGTGCCAGCAGTCCGGACAGGGACTATGGCTACACCTTC.

CDR3 residues: CASSLRGLADTGELFF. The CDR3, as DNA: TGTGCCAGCAGCTTACGGGGACTAGCGGACACCGGGGAGCTGTTTTTT. The chain joins TRBV7-8 to TRBJ2-2; 11 nucleotides line up with TRBD2. V lost 2 bases to trimming and J lost 3 bases; unmatched junction nucleotides: 2. The CDR3 is 16 amino acids. Germline CDR1 and CDR2: SGHVS and FQNEAQ. Full variable domain (rest looked up from reference TRBV7-8 and TRBJ2-2): GAGVSQSPRYKVAKRGQDVALRCDPISGHVSLFWYQQALGQGPEFLTYFQNEAQLDKSGLPSDRFFAERPEGSVSTLKIQRTQQEDSAVYLCASSLRGLADTGELFFGEGSRLTVL.

The chain uses TRBV28 and TRBJ2-7, with D maybe TRBD1 (7 bases). The V end was cut by 2 bases, the J end by 3 bases, with 17 bases between. The CDR3 consists of 16 residues. Germline V gene data show CDR1 as MDHEN and CDR2 as SYDVKM. The CDR3 bases are TGTGCCAGCAGTTTAGGTCGGGCAGGGGGGCGCTACGAGCAGTACTTC. Its translation: CASSLGRAGGRYEQYF.

The chain joins TRBV6-5 to TRBJ2-1; D is perhaps TRBD2 (6 bases). CDR1 and CDR2 (germline): MNHEY, SVGAGI. V dropped 8 bases and J dropped 7 bases, with 15 bases sitting between them. This CDR3 is 13 amino acids long. The DNA for the CDR3 is TGTGCCAGCTCGCGGGGCGGTTCAAATGAGCAGTTCTTC. It codes for CASSRGGSNEQFF.

In the case of this clone: The identical CDR3 is also encoded by other nucleotide sequences in the sample. V usage is TRBV11-2 and J usage is TRBJ2-7; weak D call: TRBD2 (6 bases). In germline, CDR1 is SGHAT, CDR2 FQNNGV. The CDR3 is 14 amino acids. The V gene lost 0 bases and the J gene lost 1 base, with 7 bases spanning the gap. The DNA of the CDR3 is TGTGCCAGCAGCTTAGAAGCGGGTTCCTACGAGCAGTACTTC. Translated, it gives CASSLEAGSYEQYF.

The chain joins TRBV28 to TRBJ1-2; D is unclear. The V end was cut by 1 base, the J end by 1 base, with 13 bases between. The CDR3 covers 16 residues. Germline-derived CDR1 and CDR2 are MDHEN and SYDVKM. The CDR3 DNA reads as TGTGCCAGCAGTTTATATGGTGGGAGGGATAACTATGGCTACACCTTC. The encoded protein is CASSLYGGRDNYGYTF.

The V call is TRBV5-6, the J call TRBJ2-7; 9 bases align to TRBD2. J gave up 3 bases and V 4 bases, and 11 bases lay outside the gene matches. Germline V gene sequence: CDR1 SGHDT, CDR2 YYEEEE. CDR3 size: 16 residues. The CDR3 spells CASSGGTSWELYEQYF. The CDR3 DNA reads as TGTGCCAGCAGCGGTGGGACTAGCTGGGAACTCTACGAGCAGTACTTC. Full variable domain (remainder filled in from reference TRBV5-6 and TRBJ2-7): DAGVTQSPTHLIKTRGQQVTLRCSPKSGHDTVSWYQQALGQGPQFIFQYYEEEERQRGNFPDRFSGHQFPNYSSELNVNALLLGDSALYLCASSGGTSWELYEQYFGPGTRLTVT.

For this clone: Other DNA sequences in the sample encode the same CDR3. The chain employs TRBV7-2 and TRBJ1-5; D might be TRBD1 (6 bases). V was shortened by 5 bases and J by 3 bases, with 14 bases between the two germline ends. Germline V lookup: CDR1 SGHTA, CDR2 FQGNSA. This CDR3 contains 15 residues. CDR3 residues: CASSLDRWSNQPQHF. In nucleotides, the CDR3 is TGTGCCAGCAGCCTGGACAGATGGTCCAATCAGCCCCAGCATTTT.